A single TCR beta chain is shown here with its context. The antigen is not known. Sorting yielded triplicates of about 280,000 cells for each CD8+ T cell subset. Germline values: CDR1 SGHVS, CDR2 FNYEAQ. The CDR3 runs to 17 residues. The entry originates in a study of CXCR3-negative and CXCR3-positive naive CD8 T cells. Notes on the study in general: Naive cells positive for CXCR3 carried more hydrophobic TRB CDR3s than CXCR3-negative ones. Naive CXCR3-positive and CXCR3-negative cells shared TRBV-TRBJ usage; memory cells diverged.

TRB cDNA libraries were made by UMI-labeled 5' RACE. TCRdb derives one entry per CDR3 protein from the 5' RACE reads, leaving out DNA. This repertoire includes 95,000 to 100,000 distinct CDR3 sequences. Input material: naive CXCR3+ CD8+ T cells from blood. Documented subset: CD45RO-CCR7+CD27+CD95- naive CD8+ T cells expressing CXCR3 (TNR3+). This chain connects TRBV7-6 to TRBJ2-2; as DNA is missing, the TRBD1 call by TCRdb cannot be tested. The TCR was taken from a human donor in good health. Some clones in this sample may be carry-over from other donors' samples. CDR3 residues: CASSLLLDRGETGELFF.